This entry lists 21 T cell receptor beta chains sequenced from one sample in a study of identical twins. Via MiXCR, TCRdb re-called the 5' RACE reads, giving one row per CDR3 protein. The repertoire holds nearly 200,000 distinct CDR3 sequences, roughly 15% seen once, with less than 45% in the top ten. These data were also reused for a study on T cells expressing NK-cell markers.

Sequenced sample: CD8+ T cells sorted from blood. Receptor source: a woman under 30 in good health.

This clonotype was counted between two and nine times. The rearrangement links TRBV4-3 to TRBJ2-7; a weak D match, TRBD2 (6 bases). Germline lookup yields CDR1 LGHNA and CDR2 YSLEER. Trimming cost V 0 bases and J 6 bases, with 9 bases left between them. The CDR3 sequence is 13 residues long. CDR3 in DNA: TGCGCCAGCAGCCAAGATACCGGGAGCGAGCAGTACTTC. This sequence encodes CASSQDTGSEQYF.

This sequence joins TRBV4-1 and TRBJ2-4; a possible D gene is TRBD1 (6 bases). The CDR3 has 19 amino acids. V dropped 3 bases and J dropped 8 bases, with 29 bases sitting between them. The germline V gene encodes CDR1 MGHRA and CDR2 YSYEKL. The CDR3, as DNA: TGCGCCAGCAGCCACCCCCGGCGAGCAGGCCGGGACAATCTTGACATTCAGTACTTC. This sequence encodes CASSHPRRAGRDNLDIQYF.

This clonotype was recorded a few times. The chain has TRBV6-1 and TRBJ2-1; no definite D call. Germline assignment: CDR1 MNHNS and CDR2 SASEGT. The V and J ends lost 5 bases and 8 bases respectively, with 13 bases between them. CDR3 size: 13 residues. In DNA, the CDR3 is TGTGCCAGCAGTCCCCGGCCAACCGATGAGCAGTTCTTC. Amino acid sequence: CASSPRPTDEQFF.

This clonotype has only a few counts. Sequence at one end of the junction differs from germline and may be a read error. The V gene is TRBV6-5, the J gene TRBJ2-1; 7 positions match TRBD2. The germline gives CDR1 MNHEY, CDR2 SVGAGI. The CDR3 length is 10 residues. The CDR3 reads CASGYNEQFF. CDR3 bases: TGCGCTAGCGGCTACAATGAGCAGTTCTTC.

CDR3 sequence (DNA): TGTGCCAGCAGTGAATATAAGGATAGCCGGGGGGTAGAGCAGTACTTC. Translating gives CASSEYKDSRGVEQYF. This chain links TRBV25-1 with TRBJ2-7, with 7 bases matching TRBD2. Losses at the gene ends were 0 bases for V and 7 bases for J; bases not matched to a gene: 12. The CDR3 has 16 amino acids. Per germline, CDR1 MGHDK and CDR2 SYGVNS.

CDR3: CASSVGDTAPLHF. The CDR3 bases are TGTGCCAGCAGCGTAGGGGACACAGCACCCCTCCACTTT. The chain carries TRBV9 and TRBJ1-6, with D possibly TRBD1 on 6 matching bases. Looked up from germline, CDR1 is SGDLS and CDR2 is YYNGEE. Between the trimmed V and J ends, which lost 0 bases and 11 bases, there was a span of 9 bases. This CDR3 contains 13 residues.

This clonotype has a handful of counts. The J gene is TRBJ2-1, the V gene TRBV11-2, with D possibly matching TRBD2 (6 bases). The length of the CDR3 is 14 residues. Trimming removed 3 bases at V and 5 bases at J, with 11 bases between. CDR1 is SGHAT, CDR2 FQNNGV, per germline. CDR3 amino acids: CASSFSAGDNEQFF. The CDR3 bases are TGTGCCAGCAGCTTTTCAGCGGGTGACAATGAGCAGTTCTTC. The whole variable domain, filled in from reference TRBV11-2 and TRBJ2-1, reads EAGVAQSPRYKIIEKRQSVAFWCNPISGHATLYWYQQILGQGPKLLIQFQNNGVVDDSQLPKDRFSAERLKGVDSTLKIQPAKLEDSAVYLCASSFSAGDNEQFFGPGTRLTVL.

This clonotype was counted a few times. J is TRBJ2-3 and V is TRBV3-1; D not resolved. This CDR3 is 17 amino acids long. The V gene lost 0 bases and the J gene lost 7 bases, with 20 bases spanning the gap. Germline V gives CDR1 LGHDT, CDR2 YNNKEL (reference sequence). The DNA for the CDR3 is TGTGCCAGCAGCCAAGATATGGTGCCTCTGCACACGAATACGCAGTATTTT. Encoded protein: CASSQDMVPLHTNTQYF.

The V gene is TRBV25-1, the J gene TRBJ2-5; 9 bases agree with TRBD1. CDR1 and CDR2 from the germline V gene are MGHDK and SYGVNS. This CDR3 is 15 amino acids long. J lost 5 bases, V lost 1 base, and 5 bases had no gene match. CDR3 DNA sequence: TGTGCCAGCAGTGAATGGGGACAGGGTAGTGAGACCCAGTACTTC. It translates to CASSEWGQGSETQYF.

V usage is TRBV20-1 and J usage is TRBJ2-7, with D maybe TRBD1 (6 bases). Trimming took 1 base from V and 4 from J, leaving 11 bases between them. The germline V gene encodes CDR1 DFQATT and CDR2 SNEGSKA (reference sequence). CDR3 length: 13 residues. CDR3 in DNA: TGCAGTGCTAGAGGGACAGTCCTTTACGAGCAGTACTTC. Protein: CSARGTVLYEQYF.

J is TRBJ2-1 and V is TRBV29-1; possible D gene TRBD2, 6 bases. CDR1 and CDR2 from the germline V gene are SQVTM and ANQGSEA. Trimming pared 6 bases from V and 2 bases from J, leaving 11 bases between. The CDR3 sequence is 13 residues long. The CDR3 DNA reads TGCAGCGTCAATAGCGGCCCCTACAATGAGCAGTTCTTC. Its translation is CSVNSGPYNEQFF.

This chain connects TRBV20-1 to TRBJ2-1, with 7 bases fitting TRBD1. Germline-derived CDR1 and CDR2 are DFQATT and SNEGSKA (reference sequence). The CDR3 contains 15 residues. V trimming: 5 bases; J trimming: 0 bases; junction bases outside the gene matches: 7. CDR3 coding DNA: TGCAGTGCTCTGACAGGGCACTCCTCCTACAATGAGCAGTTCTTC. Translating gives CSALTGHSSYNEQFF.

Written as DNA, the CDR3 is TGTGCCAGTAGTATCGGAGCGGCCTCGGCCGGGGAGCAGTACTTC. This codes for CASSIGAASAGEQYF. V is TRBV19 and J is TRBJ2-7; perhaps TRBD2 as D (5 bases). The CDR3 consists of 15 residues. V dropped 3 bases and J dropped 7 bases, with 19 bases sitting between them. The germline V gene has CDR1 LNHDA and CDR2 SQIVND (reference sequence).

The chain carries TRBV25-1 and TRBJ2-1; tentatively, D is TRBD2 (6 bases). Looked up from germline, CDR1 is MGHDK and CDR2 is SYGVNS. The CDR3 spans 14 residues. V was pared by 5 bases and J by 6 bases, with 14 bases between. The CDR3, as DNA: TGTGCCAGCAGTTGGGGGGTCAGGGTCAATGAGCAGTTCTTC. This gives the protein CASSWGVRVNEQFF.

In this sample, this clonotype turned up a few times. The chain is built from TRBV6-2 or TRBV6-3 and TRBJ2-7, with a weak D call TRBD1 (6 bases). Germline lookup yields CDR1 MNHEY and CDR2 SVGEGT. V was trimmed by 5 bases and J by 0 bases, leaving 14 bases between them. The CDR3 runs 15 residues. CDR3 residues: CASSAHRESSYEQYF. CDR3 sequence (DNA): TGTGCCAGCAGTGCTCACAGGGAAAGCTCCTACGAGCAGTACTTC.

This clonotype was detected a few times. J is TRBJ2-7 and V is TRBV27; D may be TRBD1 (6 bases). Trimming took 8 bases from V and 1 from J, leaving 15 bases between them. The CDR3 covers 14 residues. Germline CDR1 and CDR2: MNHEY and SMNVEV (reference sequence). CDR3: CASRLRDTSYEQYF. CDR3 coding DNA: TGTGCCAGCCGGTTACGGGACACATCCTACGAGCAGTACTTC.

In this sample, this clonotype turned up a few times. This chain links TRBV10-3 with TRBJ2-7, with unresolved D. V lost 3 bases and J lost 4, with 13 bases in between. The germline V gene encodes CDR1 ENHRY and CDR2 SYGVKD. The CDR3 has 14 residues. CDR3 coding DNA: TGTGCCATCAGTGACGTGTCACGCCTTTACGAGCAGTACTTC. It encodes CAISDVSRLYEQYF.

The CDR3, as DNA: TGTGCCAGCAGCCGGGGGGAGGCCTCCTACGAGCAGTACTTC. Its protein is CASSRGEASYEQYF. This sequence joins TRBV7-6 and TRBJ2-7; the match to TRBD2 covers 7 bases. CDR1 is SGHVS and CDR2 is FNYEAQ in the germline V gene. This CDR3 has 14 residues. V shed 5 bases, J shed 0 bases, and the junction held 4 bases outside the gene matches.

The gene calls are TRBV3-1 and TRBJ2-7; D not resolved. V was shortened by 4 bases and J by 1 base, with 17 bases between the two germline ends. Germline CDR1 reads LGHDT; CDR2 reads YNNKEL (reference sequence). The CDR3 loop spans 16 amino acids. The CDR3 nucleotides read TGTGCCAGCAGCCTCTCCCTCGAGACCGTATCCTACGAGCAGTACTTC. It codes for CASSLSLETVSYEQYF.

J is TRBJ2-1 and V is TRBV6-1; 10 bases match TRBD2. Trimming took 8 bases from V and 8 from J; bases not matched to a gene: 12. CDR3 size: 15 residues. Germline V gives CDR1 MNHNS, CDR2 SASEGT. The CDR3 nucleotides are TGTGCCAGCTACCTAGCGGGGGTCTTCGGGGATGAGCAGTTCTTC. Its translation: CASYLAGVFGDEQFF.

This clonotype has more than one count but fewer than ten. J is TRBJ2-1 and V is TRBV6-4; possible D gene TRBD2, 7 bases. The V and J ends lost 6 bases and 5 bases respectively, with 17 bases between them. The germline V gene has CDR1 MRHNA and CDR2 SNTAGT. There are 15 residues in the CDR3. The CDR3 protein is CASSHLAGAHNEQFF. Written as DNA, the CDR3 is TGTGCCAGCAGCCACCTGGCGGGGGCCCACAATGAGCAGTTCTTC.